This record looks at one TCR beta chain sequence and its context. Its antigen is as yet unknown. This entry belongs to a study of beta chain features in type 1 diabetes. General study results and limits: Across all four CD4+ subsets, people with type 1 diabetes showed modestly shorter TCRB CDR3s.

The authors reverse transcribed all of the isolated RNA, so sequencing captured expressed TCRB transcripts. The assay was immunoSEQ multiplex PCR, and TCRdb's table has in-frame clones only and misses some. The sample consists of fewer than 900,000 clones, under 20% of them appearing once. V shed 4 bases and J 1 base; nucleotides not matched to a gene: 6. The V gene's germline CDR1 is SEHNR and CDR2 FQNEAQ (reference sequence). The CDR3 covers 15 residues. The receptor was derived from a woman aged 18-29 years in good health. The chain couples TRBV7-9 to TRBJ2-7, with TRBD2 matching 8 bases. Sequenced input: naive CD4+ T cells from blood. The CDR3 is CASSSLAGKSYEQYF. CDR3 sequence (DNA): TGTGCCAGCAGCTCTCTAGCGGGCAAATCCTACGAGCAGTACTTC.